This TCR beta chain originates from a study of shared clonotypes between healthy human individuals. CD45RA-negative memory and CD45RA+ naive subsets were split from the CD4+ cells. Clones were read by immunoSEQ multiplex PCR, and TCRdb kept only the in-frame ones, dropping some. Among about a million clones, about 80% were seen once, and the ten largest hold 0.89%. With regard to this clone: Its target is unknown.

Overall study results and limits: Large sequencing depth failed to make sorted-subset sequencing complete, rarefaction showed. Only blood underwent sampling, and tissue repertoires likely differ. Naive subsets generally exceeded memory subsets in estimated richness.

The CDR3 is made up of 15 amino acids. Trimming removed 4 bases from V and 5 bases from J; junction bases left unmatched: 9. Germline assignment: CDR1 SGHVS and CDR2 FNYEAQ. The sequence was collected from a man aged 18 to 35 in good health. Some clones in this sample may be carry-over from other donors' samples. Sequencing used memory CD4+ T cells from PBMCs. Subset: CD45RA-negative fraction. The chain employs TRBV7-6 and TRBJ2-3; TRBD2 aligns across 7 bases. The CDR3 DNA sequence: TGTGCCAGCAGCTGGGGCGGGACTATGGTAGATACGCAGTATTTT. Its protein product is CASSWGGTMVDTQYF.